The rows below give T cell receptor beta chains drawn from one sample of a study of T-cell reconstitution after alpha-beta-depleted transplantation in children. TCRdb independently ran MiXCR on the PCR reads; one entry per CDR3 protein. This table holds 230,000 or so distinct CDR3 sequences, more than 7.5% found once. The specimen comprised PBMCs from the stem cell graft donor, sampled from the stem cell graft. The receptors come from a human donor who donated a stem cell graft to a child with SCID. The CDR3 runs from the conserved cysteine through the conserved F or W. A D gene is named only where the DNA matches it firmly. Rows give clone size only sometimes, using once, few, many, or a class for an expanded clone.

TRBV11-1	NA	few	TRBJ1-1	TGTGCCAGCAGCTTGGGGGCCTGGACAATTGGGGCAGCGAACACTGAAGCTTTCTTT	CASSLGAWTIGAANTEAFF
TRBV5-1	TRBD1	many	TRBJ1-1	TGCGCCAGCAGCCTTCGGGACAGGGGCCACGAATCTGAAGCTTTCTTT	CASSLRDRGHESEAFF
TRBV5-1	TRBD2	many	TRBJ2-7	TGCGCCAGCAGCTTGGGGGGGGTGACTAGCGACTACGAGCAGTACTTC	CASSLGGVTSDYEQYF
TRBV6-1	NA	many	TRBJ1-2	TGTGCCAGCACCAACCAGCCCAGGGCGTACGACTATGGCTACACCTTC	CASTNQPRAYDYGYTF
TRBV27	NA	many	TRBJ2-7	TGTGCCAGCAGTTTAAGGCCAGGGGCTACCTACGAGCAGTACTTC	CASSLRPGATYEQYF
TRBV15	NA	many	TRBJ1-4	TGTGCCACCAGCAGAGGAGGGAATAATGAAAAACTGTTTTTT	CATSRGGNNEKLFF
TRBV7-8	TRBD2	many	TRBJ2-3	TGTGCCAGCAGCCCCCAGGAAGCGGGGGGAAGCACAGATACGCAGTATTTT	CASSPQEAGGSTDTQYF
TRBV23-1	NA	NA	TRBJ2-5	TGCGCCAGCAGTCAGAACAGGGAAGAGACCCAGTACTTC	CASSQNREETQYF
TRBV20-1	NA	NA	TRBJ2-1	TGCTGCTTCTGGGGCCAGGCTCGGGGGTTACTATACAATGAGCAGTTCTTC	CCFWGQARGLLYNEQFF
TRBV7-2	TRBD2	few	TRBJ2-2	TGTGCCAGCAGCTTAAGGAGCGGGGGGGCCCTAACCGGGGAGCTGTTTTTT	CASSLRSGGALTGELFF
TRBV29-1	NA	many	TRBJ2-3	TGCAGCGTTGTACCGCGCTACGGGGGACTCAGCACAGATACGCAGTATTTT	CSVVPRYGGLSTDTQYF
TRBV5-1	NA	many	TRBJ2-1	TGCGCCAGCAGCTTGGGGCAGGGCCTAGAGCAGTTCTTC	CASSLGQGLEQFF
TRBV5-1	NA	many	TRBJ1-1	TGCGCCAGCAGCCCGATCCTCAGTAATATGAACACTGAAGCTTTCTTT	CASSPILSNMNTEAFF
TRBV5-1	NA	many	TRBJ2-7	TGCGCCAGCAGCTTCGGTCAGGGGGGCCACGAGCAGTACTTC	CASSFGQGGHEQYF
TRBV27	NA	many	TRBJ2-7	TGTGCCAGCAGTTTATGGGGCAGGGCCTACGAGCAGTACTTC	CASSLWGRAYEQYF
TRBV20-1	NA	many	TRBJ1-5	TGCAGTGCTAGAGGAGGGGTTAGCAATCAGCCCCAGCATTTT	CSARGGVSNQPQHF
TRBV29-1	TRBD1	many	TRBJ1-1	TGCAGCGTTGAAGAGGTCATCGGTGCAGGGGGCGGCTACCGTGAAGCTTTCTTT	CSVEEVIGAGGGYREAFF
TRBV5-1	NA	NA	TRBJ2-2	TGCGCCAGCGACCCGGGACACAACACCGGGGAGCTGTTTTTT	CASDPGHNTGELFF
TRBV7-2	NA	many	TRBJ1-4	TGTGCCAGCAGCAGAAACACAGGGTTTCAAAACGAAAAACTGTTTTTT	CASSRNTGFQNEKLFF
TRBV5-1	TRBD2	many	TRBJ2-1	TGCGCCAGCAGCTTTAGAGGTGTAGCGGGGGCTCTCTACAATGAGCAGTTCTTC	CASSFRGVAGALYNEQFF
TRBV7-9	TRBD2	many	TRBJ2-3	TGTGCCAGCAGCGACACACTAGCGGGGTTTGTTACGCAGTATTTT	CASSDTLAGFVTQYF
TRBV21-1	NA	many	TRBJ2-1	TGTGCCAGCAGCACCCGACAGGGTAACAATGAGCAGTTCTTC	CASSTRQGNNEQFF
TRBV27	NA	many	TRBJ1-4	TGTGCCAGCAGACCCAGAATTGCAACTAATGAAAAACTGTTTTTT	CASRPRIATNEKLFF
TRBV20-1	TRBD1	many	TRBJ2-7	TGCAGTGCTAGAGTCCCGGGACAGGGTTACGAGCAGTACTTC	CSARVPGQGYEQYF
TRBV20-1	NA	many	TRBJ1-2	TGCAGTGCGGAAAGACAGCCGCTGAACTATGGCTACACCTTC	CSAERQPLNYGYTF
TRBV7-8	TRBD1	many	TRBJ2-7	TGTGCCAGCAGCTTAGCCGCCCGGACAGGGGGCTTCGAGCAGTACTTC	CASSLAARTGGFEQYF
TRBV5-5	NA	many	TRBJ2-1	TGTGCCAGCAGCTGGAATTTGGACTCCTACAATGAGCAGTTCTTC	CASSWNLDSYNEQFF
TRBV7-9	NA	many	TRBJ1-5	TGTGCCAGCAGCTTAGGAGAGGCAGTCCAGCATTTT	CASSLGEAVQHF
TRBV7-3	TRBD1	NA	TRBJ2-3	TGTGCCAGCAGCCATGACAGGGGAAGCACAGATACGCAGTATTTT	CASSHDRGSTDTQYF
TRBV18	NA	NA	TRBJ2-1	TGTGCCAGCTCACCACAAGCCGGGGCGCTTCTGTTCTTC	CASSPQAGALLFF
TRBV10-2	NA	NA	TRBJ2-2	TGCGCCAGCAGTGAGTCGGGTCGCGGGGAGCTGTTTTTT	CASSESGRGELFF
TRBV5-6	NA	NA	TRBJ2-4	TGTGCCAGCAGCTTGGCCGGGGATAGGAGCAAAAACATTCAGTACTTC	CASSLAGDRSKNIQYF
TRBV20-1	TRBD1	once	TRBJ1-5	TGCAGTGCTCTCCCGGACAGGGGGGCTAATAGCAATCAGCCCCAGCATTTT	CSALPDRGANSNQPQHF
TRBV5-1	NA	NA	TRBJ1-5	TGCGCCAGCAGCTTGGAAGGGACTCACCCCCAGCATTTT	CASSLEGTHPQHF
TRBV5-1	NA	many	TRBJ1-2	TGCGCCAGCGAGGAGGGGAGTTCGCACTATGGCTACACCTTC	CASEEGSSHYGYTF
TRBV5-5	NA	many	TRBJ1-1	TGTGCCAGCAGGATAACCGGGACACAGAACACTGAAGCTTTCTTT	CASRITGTQNTEAFF
TRBV20-1	TRBD1	many	TRBJ1-1	TGCAGTGCTAGAGGGGACAGGTTTTTTGGTGAAGCTTTCTTT	CSARGDRFFGEAFF
TRBV25-1	NA	many	TRBJ1-1	TGTGCCAGCAGTCCTTCACAGGGCCCCACTGAAGCTTTCTTT	CASSPSQGPTEAFF
TRBV28	TRBD2	many	TRBJ2-2	TGTGCCAGCAGTTTGAGCGGGGGACCTACGAACACCGGGGAGCTGTTTTTT	CASSLSGGPTNTGELFF
TRBV7-3	NA	many	TRBJ1-5	TGTGCCAGCAGCCCGGGACCTTTAAGCAATCAGCCCCAGCATTTT	CASSPGPLSNQPQHF
TRBV27	NA	few	TRBJ2-7	TGTGCCAGCAGTTTAGAGGAGGGGAAAAGGCAGTACTTC	CASSLEEGKRQYF
TRBV24-1	NA	many	TRBJ2-1	TGTGCCACCAGTGGCTTGGACAGTAAAGAGCAGTTCTTC	CATSGLDSKEQFF
TRBV5-1	TRBD1	many	TRBJ2-3	TGCGCCAGCAGCCAGGGGGACCCCCGCACAGATACGCAGTATTTT	CASSQGDPRTDTQYF
TRBV27	NA	many	TRBJ2-1	TGTGCCAGCAGGCCGGACAGAGCCCCTTCCTCCTACAATGAGCAGTTCTTC	CASRPDRAPSSYNEQFF
TRBV5-1	NA	many	TRBJ1-1	TGCGCCACCACCCCCGATGGGGACGGGACTGAAGCTTTCTTT	CATTPDGDGTEAFF
TRBV5-5	NA	NA	TRBJ1-2	TGTGCCAGCAGCTTGGTCAGGGTAAATGGCTATGGCTACACCTTC	CASSLVRVNGYGYTF
TRBV6-6	TRBD1	many	TRBJ2-7	TGTGCCAGTGCTGGGACAGACTCCTACGAGCAGTACTTC	CASAGTDSYEQYF
TRBV12-3/TRBV12-4	TRBD1	many	TRBJ2-5	TGTGCCAGCAGTGCTCTACGACAGGGCCAAGAGACCCAGTACTTC	CASSALRQGQETQYF
TRBV9	NA	once	TRBJ1-1	TGTGCCAGCAGCACCACGGAGGGCTCTGAAGCTTTCTTT	CASSTTEGSEAFF
TRBV27	NA	few	TRBJ2-5	TGTGCCGTGGGCCGGTACCAAGAGACCCAGTACTTC	CAVGRYQETQYF
TRBV3-1	NA	many	TRBJ2-3	TGTGCCAGCACCCAGGGAGTGTCAGATACGCAGTATTTT	CASTQGVSDTQYF
TRBV27	NA	many	TRBJ1-2	TGTGCCAGCAGTTTGCGGGCATCTTTTGGCTATGGCTACACCTTC	CASSLRASFGYGYTF
TRBV4-1	TRBD2	NA	TRBJ2-1	TGCGCCAGCAGCCAAGGAGGGGCGGTTGGGCGGGGGAGTTCCTACAATGAGCAGTTCTTC	CASSQGGAVGRGSSYNEQFF
TRBV15	TRBD1	many	TRBJ1-5	TGTGCCACCAGCAGGGACAGGGAGGTTCAGCCCCAGCATTTT	CATSRDREVQPQHF